One sample yielded the 32 T cell receptor beta chains listed below, sequenced in a study of cytomegalovirus exposure and HLA in healthy donors. The PCR contained 60 Vbeta and 13 Jbeta primers. Profiling relied on immunoSEQ multiplex PCR, and the TCRdb table lists in-frame clones only, not all of them. The sample records approximately 150,000 clones, about three quarters being singletons. The sequenced sample consisted of PBMCs. These TCRs come from a woman under 40 in good health and CMV-seronegative.

This clone was recorded a few times. V gene TRBV7-3 combines with J gene TRBJ2-5; 9 bases map to TRBD1. The length of the CDR3 is 18 residues. The V and J ends lost 5 bases and 5 bases, in that order; junction bases with no gene match: 18. Germline V CDR1 and CDR2: SGHTA, FQGTGA. As DNA, the CDR3 is TGTGCCAGCAGCCCATCCCCGACTGTCACAGGGGGCCGGGAGACCCAGTACTTC. Protein product: CASSPSPTVTGGRETQYF.

A single count supports this clone. CDR3 in amino acids: CASSEQAAGANVLTF. The CDR3 nucleotides are TGTGCCAGCAGTGAACAGGCAGCTGGGGCCAACGTCCTGACTTTC. The chain has TRBV6-1 and TRBJ2-6; no reliable D call. This CDR3 region has 15 residues. V was pared by 2 bases and J by 2 bases, with 7 bases between. Germline values: CDR1 MNHNS, CDR2 SASEGT.

J is TRBJ1-3 and V is TRBV5-4; possible D gene TRBD1, 5 bases. The CDR3 spans 17 residues. CDR1 SGHNT and CDR2 YYREEE come from the germline V gene (reference sequence). Trimming removed 6 bases at V and 3 bases at J, with 22 bases between. CDR3 sequence: CASTPEGRGTFGNTIYF. The CDR3 coding sequence is TGTGCCAGCACCCCGGAGGGAAGAGGGACCTTTGGAAACACCATATATTTT.

This clone was observed a single time. The chain links TRBV7-8 to TRBJ2-5; no clear D. Trimming took 8 bases from V and 3 from J, leaving 7 bases between them. The CDR3 extends over 11 amino acids. Per the germline V gene, CDR1 is SGHVS and CDR2 is FQNEAQ. The CDR3 reads CASRGKETQYF. CDR3 in DNA: TGTGCCAGCCGCGGAAAAGAGACCCAGTACTTC.

CDR3 in amino acids: CASSLDHSQETQYF. Here the CDR3 DNA reads TGTGCCAGCAGCTTAGATCACAGTCAAGAGACCCAGTACTTC. This sequence joins TRBV7-2 and TRBJ2-5, with D hard to call. Trimming pared 1 base from V and 2 bases from J, leaving 8 bases between. Germline CDR1 reads SGHTA; CDR2 reads FQGNSA. This CDR3 contains 14 residues.

The CDR3 protein is CASSIRATLAPDTQYF. Here the CDR3 DNA reads TGTGCCAGTAGTATCAGGGCCACACTGGCCCCAGATACGCAGTATTTT. This chain connects TRBV19 to TRBJ2-3, with D possibly TRBD1 on 5 matching bases. This CDR3 spans 16 amino acids. V lost 3 bases to trimming and J lost 4 bases, with 17 bases between them. The V gene's germline CDR1 is LNHDA and CDR2 SQIVND (reference sequence).

The chain uses TRBV7-3 and TRBJ2-1; maybe TRBD2 (5 bases). Germline V gene lookup returns CDR1 SGHTA and CDR2 FQGTGA. CDR3 length: 16 residues. V was pared by 2 bases and J by 5 bases, with 16 bases between. CDR3 nucleotide sequence: TGTGCCAGCAGCTTACAACCCCAGCGGCTGAACAATGAGCAGTTCTTC. This codes for CASSLQPQRLNNEQFF.

This chain links TRBV18 with TRBJ2-7; 12 bases map to TRBD1. With 5 bases clipped from V and 7 bases from J, the junction kept 9 bases outside the gene matches. In germline, CDR1 is KGHSH, CDR2 LQKENI. CDR3 size: 15 residues. CDR3 region: CASSEGTGGLVEQYF. In DNA form, the CDR3 reads TGTGCCAGCTCAGAAGGGACAGGGGGCCTCGTGGAGCAGTACTTC.

CDR3 sequence (DNA): TGTGCCAGTAGTATAGATCTGGAGCTACTGAATTCACCCCTCCACTTT. Amino acids: CASSIDLELLNSPLHF. The chain is built from TRBV19 and TRBJ1-6, with D unclear. Per germline, CDR1 LNHDA and CDR2 SQIVND (reference sequence). The length of the CDR3 is 16 residues. Trimming took off 0 bases at V and 7 bases at J, with 13 bases between the two ends.

The chain links TRBV5-1 to TRBJ2-5, with 8 nucleotides matching TRBD2. Germline assignment: CDR1 SGHRS and CDR2 YFSETQ. The CDR3 has 14 amino acids. Trimming removed 7 bases from V and 5 bases from J; junction bases left unmatched: 10. The CDR3 DNA follows: TGCGCCAGCGGATCCGGGGGGGCGGAGGAGACCCAGTACTTC. Its translation: CASGSGGAEETQYF. The full variable domain, its missing parts supplied by reference TRBV5-1 and TRBJ2-5, is KAGVTQTPRYLIKTRGQQVTLSCSPISGHRSVSWYQQTPGQGLQFLFEYFSETQRNKGNFPGRFSGRQFSNSRSEMNVSTLELGDSALYLCASGSGGAEETQYFGPGTRLLVL.

This sequence joins TRBV19 and TRBJ1-1, with a tentative D call TRBD1 (5 bases). With 1 base removed from V and 3 bases from J, the gap between germline ends came to 9 bases. CDR3 size: 14 residues. The germline gives CDR1 LNHDA, CDR2 SQIVND (reference sequence). CDR3 nucleotides: TGTGCCAGTAGTATAGGGACAACCGACACTGAAGCTTTCTTT. Amino acids: CASSIGTTDTEAFF.

DNA of the CDR3: TGTGCCATCAGTGAGAGCTACAATCAGCCCCAGCATTTT. This encodes CAISESYNQPQHF. This chain joins TRBV10-3 and TRBJ1-5; no definite D call. The V end lost 2 bases, the J end lost 3 bases, and 5 bases lay between the germline ends. The V gene's germline CDR1 is ENHRY and CDR2 SYGVKD. The CDR3 length is 13 residues.

V and J are TRBV27 and TRBJ2-3; TRBD2 aligns across 12 bases. This CDR3 has 15 amino acids. Unmatched junction bases numbered 4, after V lost 5 bases and J lost 4 bases. CDR1 is MNHEY and CDR2 is SMNVEV in the germline V gene (reference sequence). In nucleotides, the CDR3 is TGTGCCAGCAGTAGGACTAGCGGGGTGGCAGATACGCAGTATTTT. Residues: CASSRTSGVADTQYF.

The chain employs TRBV7-8 and TRBJ2-6; possibly TRBD2 for D (5 bases). CDR3 length equals 15 residues. The V gene lost 5 bases and the J gene lost 2 bases, with 10 bases spanning the gap. Germline CDR1 and CDR2: SGHVS and FQNEAQ. The CDR3 DNA reads TGTGCCAGCAGCCCCCCCGGGGCTGGGGCCAACGTCCTGACTTTC. Amino acid sequence: CASSPPGAGANVLTF.

With regard to this clone: Its ends do not fully match the called genes, so a read error is possible. This chain joins TRBV20-1 and TRBJ1-2; D unclear. The CDR3 totals 10 residues. Germline CDR1 is DFQATT and CDR2 is SNEGSKA (reference sequence). DNA for the CDR3: TGCAGTGCTAGAGGGGATGAGGAGGCCTTC. Amino acids: CSARGDEEAF.

The rearrangement uses TRBV14 and TRBJ2-2; D gene ambiguous. The CDR3 has 14 amino acids. The germline V and J ends were trimmed by 1 base and 6 bases, with 9 bases remaining between them. Germline V gene data show CDR1 as SGHDN and CDR2 as FVKESK. The CDR3 DNA follows: TGTGCCAGCAGCCAAGCCGGGTCCGCCGGGGAGCTGTTTTTT. Residues: CASSQAGSAGELFF.

The chain has TRBV14 and TRBJ1-6; 8 positions agree with TRBD1. The germline gives CDR1 SGHDN, CDR2 FVKESK. Trimming took 1 base from V and 9 from J; bases not matched to a gene: 5. This CDR3 contains 15 residues. The CDR3 DNA reads as TGTGCCAGCAGCCAAGTAACAGGGGGTAGTTCACCCCTCCACTTT. Encoded protein: CASSQVTGGSSPLHF.

The chain uses TRBV6-1 and TRBJ1-2; 7 nucleotides line up with TRBD1. V trimming: 6 bases; J trimming: 4 bases; junction bases outside the gene matches: 8. The germline CDR1 and CDR2 sequences are MNHNS and SASEGT. This CDR3 is built from 14 residues. For the CDR3, the DNA is TGTGCCAGCAGGAGGGACAGTCTAGCCTATGGCTACACCTTC. Amino acid sequence: CASRRDSLAYGYTF.

This chain connects TRBV27 to TRBJ1-5, with a weak D call TRBD1 (6 bases). Germline V gene sequence: CDR1 MNHEY, CDR2 SMNVEV (reference sequence). Trimming left V 4 bases short and J 0 bases short, with 7 bases between. This CDR3 has 14 amino acids. This CDR3 reads CASSSQGSNQPQHF. The CDR3 region has the DNA TGTGCCAGCAGTTCACAGGGTAGCAATCAGCCCCAGCATTTT.

J is TRBJ1-1 and V is TRBV2; the D gene is possibly TRBD1 (5 bases). V dropped 3 bases and J dropped 0 bases, with 17 bases sitting between them. Germline CDR1 is SNHLY and CDR2 is FYNNEI. This CDR3 has 17 residues. The CDR3 DNA is TGTGCCAGCAGTGAGGGGGGGGGTGGCGTCATGAACACTGAAGCTTTCTTT. It codes for CASSEGGGGVMNTEAFF.

The chain employs TRBV6-5 and TRBJ1-6, with TRBD1 identical over 10 bases. Per the germline V gene, CDR1 is MNHEY and CDR2 is SVGAGI. Trimming cost V 6 bases and J 9 bases; bases outside gene matches: 5. The CDR3 sequence is 14 residues long. CDR3 residues: CASSLTGGVSPLHF. In nucleotides, the CDR3 is TGTGCCAGCAGCTTGACAGGGGGCGTTTCACCCCTCCACTTT.

The V and J genes are TRBV6-1 and TRBJ1-5, with a tentative D call TRBD1 (5 bases). Trimming cost V 5 bases and J 9 bases, with 11 bases left between them. CDR3 length: 12 amino acids. Germline loops: CDR1 MNHNS, CDR2 SASEGT. The CDR3 loop reads CASSSRGGPQHF. The CDR3 DNA follows: TGTGCCAGCAGTTCTCGGGGGGGGCCCCAGCATTTT.

The chain has TRBV19 and TRBJ1-1; D not certain. The ends were cut back, 7 bases at V and 1 base at J, with 16 bases in the middle. This CDR3 has 15 residues. From germline, CDR1 is LNHDA and CDR2 SQIVND (reference sequence). The CDR3 spells CASMKPSTGNTEAFF. CDR3 DNA sequence: TGTGCCAGTATGAAGCCCTCCACCGGGAACACTGAAGCTTTCTTT.

The V and J genes are TRBV2 and TRBJ2-2; D remains unclear. The germline CDR1 and CDR2 sequences are SNHLY and FYNNEI. Trimming pared 0 bases from V and 3 bases from J, leaving 14 bases between. The length of the CDR3 is 17 residues. CDR3 sequence: CASSEASATSDTGELFF. The CDR3 nucleotides read TGTGCCAGCAGTGAAGCTAGTGCTACGTCGGACACCGGGGAGCTGTTTTTT.

The V call is TRBV7-8, the J call TRBJ2-1; 14 bases are shared with TRBD2. Germline lookup yields CDR1 SGHVS and CDR2 FQNEAQ. Unmatched junction bases numbered 4, after V lost 3 bases and J lost 3 bases. This CDR3 has 17 residues. CDR3 in amino acids: CASSFGLAGGGYNEQFF. CDR3 nucleotide sequence: TGTGCCAGCAGCTTCGGACTAGCGGGGGGTGGCTACAATGAGCAGTTCTTC.

Worth noting for this clone: Its ends do not fully match the called genes, so a read error is possible. The rearrangement links TRBV27 to TRBJ1-2; a weak D match, TRBD1 (5 bases). The germline V gene has CDR1 MNHEY and CDR2 SMNVEV (reference sequence). The CDR3 runs 13 residues. CDR3 DNA sequence: TGTGCCAGCAGTCGGGGGAAACTATATGGCTACCCCTTC. Translated: CASSRGKLYGYPF.

CDR3 residues: CASSPGTDTQYF. As DNA, the CDR3 is TGTGCCAGCTCACCCGGCACAGATACGCAGTATTTT. The chain has TRBV18 and TRBJ2-3; unclear D gene. The CDR3 covers 12 residues. Trimming left V 3 bases short and J 1 base short, with 2 bases between. Germline V gene lookup returns CDR1 KGHSH and CDR2 LQKENI.

The rearrangement uses TRBV5-1 and TRBJ2-1, with 14 bases identical to TRBD2. The CDR3 covers 16 residues. V trimming: 4 bases; J trimming: 6 bases; junction bases outside the gene matches: 6. Germline loops: CDR1 SGHRS, CDR2 YFSETQ. DNA for the CDR3: TGCGCCAGCAGCCCAAGACTAGCGGGGGGGCTCAATGAGCAGTTCTTC. Protein sequence: CASSPRLAGGLNEQFF.

The V gene is TRBV6-5, the J gene TRBJ1-3; the D gene is possibly TRBD1 (6 bases). Germline V CDR1 and CDR2: MNHEY, SVGAGI. Trimming shortened V by 0 bases and J by 4 bases, and 10 bases separated the two germline ends. There are 15 residues in the CDR3. CDR3: CASSYSGGTGNTIYF. The CDR3 DNA reads TGTGCCAGCAGTTACTCAGGGGGTACCGGAAACACCATATATTTT.

This clone was picked up one time. The CDR3 sequence is CASTESGGRTDTQYF. Here the CDR3 DNA reads TGTGCCAGCACCGAAAGCGGGGGGCGCACAGATACGCAGTATTTT. The rearrangement joins TRBV6-5 to TRBJ2-3, with TRBD2 identical over 9 bases. The V gene's germline CDR1 is MNHEY and CDR2 SVGAGI. CDR3 size: 15 residues. The V gene end was trimmed by 7 bases and the J gene end by 1 base; junction bases not matched to a gene: 6.

This sequence joins TRBV6-6 and TRBJ1-5; D not certain. The germline CDR1 and CDR2 sequences are MNHNY and SVGAGI (reference sequence). V gave up 4 bases and J gave up 4 bases, with 11 bases separating them. The CDR3 has 14 residues. CDR3 DNA: TGTGCCAGCAGTTCCCCGCCCCTAAATCAGCCCCAGCATTTT. This encodes CASSSPPLNQPQHF.

The V call is TRBV7-2, the J call TRBJ1-1; TRBD1 is a possible D gene (5 bases). The CDR3 extends over 15 amino acids. Germline values: CDR1 SGHTA, CDR2 FQGNSA. The germline V and J ends were trimmed by 5 bases and 0 bases, with 13 bases remaining between them. The CDR3: CASSQQRGMNTEAFF. The DNA of the CDR3 is TGTGCCAGCAGCCAACAAAGGGGCATGAACACTGAAGCTTTCTTT.